This TCR beta chain was sequenced in a study of a mutant IDH1 vaccine in newly diagnosed glioma. The germline gives CDR1 KGHSH, CDR2 LQKENI. V lost 3 bases, J lost 5 bases, and 10 bases stayed unmatched. The CDR3 spans 16 residues. About this clone: No antigen is known for it.

Sequenced by immunoSEQ multiplex PCR; TCRdb stores in-frame clones only, minus some. The table includes under 45,000 clones, under 80% detected once. Time point indicated: week 23, last vaccination. Doses of 300 ug of mutant IDH1 20-mer peptide were given with topical imiquimod. This sequence originates from a man aged 50-59 years with glioma. This chain joins TRBV18 and TRBJ1-1, with 9 bases that match TRBD1. The sample consisted of PBMCs, taken from a glioma patient whose treatment included an IDH1 peptide vaccine. The CDR3 region is CASSPGTGIRGTEAFF. The CDR3 DNA is TGTGCCAGCTCACCTGGGACAGGGATTCGAGGGACTGAAGCTTTCTTT.